A single sample is the source of the 5 T cell receptor beta chains below, sequenced in a study of blood T cell repertoires in COVID-19. Method: immunoSEQ multiplex PCR; TCRdb's copy keeps in-frame clones and lacks some. The data hold 200,000 to 300,000 clones, with around 86% observed a single time. Specimen: peripheral blood. These receptor sequences come from a woman aged 60-75 years with COVID-19, enrolled during active disease.

The chain joins TRBV19 to TRBJ2-7; TRBD1 might be the D (6 bases). Trimming took off 1 base at V and 0 bases at J, with 10 bases between the two ends. Germline CDR1 reads LNHDA; CDR2 reads SQIVND (reference sequence). The CDR3 loop spans 15 amino acids. In DNA, the CDR3 is TGTGCCAGTAGTATAGCCGGGACATACTCCTACGAGCAGTACTTC. Protein: CASSIAGTYSYEQYF.

The rearrangement joins TRBV18 to TRBJ1-2; 7 bases are a match to TRBD1. J lost 4 bases, V lost 5 bases, and 10 bases had no gene match. Per the germline V gene, CDR1 is KGHSH and CDR2 is LQKENI. The CDR3 is made up of 15 amino acids. CDR3 coding DNA: TGTGCCAGCTCATCGGACAAAGGGGGCGGCTATGGCTACACCTTC. Its translation is CASSSDKGGGYGYTF.

The chain carries TRBV24-1 and TRBJ2-7, with 7 bases fitting TRBD1. Germline V lookup: CDR1 KGHDR, CDR2 SFDVKD. The CDR3 contains 15 residues. Germline trimming cut 9 bases from V and 2 bases from J; bases unmatched to any gene: 12. The DNA of the CDR3 is TGTGCCACCGGTCCCGGACAGGATCCGGCCTACGAGCAGTACTTC. Protein: CATGPGQDPAYEQYF.

V gene TRBV19 combines with J gene TRBJ1-1, with TRBD1 as a possible D gene (5 bases). Germline loops: CDR1 LNHDA, CDR2 SQIVND (reference sequence). The CDR3 runs to 13 residues. The V gene lost 1 base and the J gene lost 6 bases, with 9 bases spanning the gap. For the CDR3, the DNA is TGTGCCAGTAGTATAGTGGGGGGAGCTGAAGCTTTCTTT. Its protein product is CASSIVGGAEAFF. Filled out from reference TRBV19 and TRBJ1-1, the complete variable domain reads DGGITQSPKYLFRKEGQNVTLSCEQNLNHDAMYWYRQDPGQGLRLIYYSQIVNDFQKGDIAEGYSVSREKKESFPLTVTSAQKNPTAFYLCASSIVGGAEAFFGQGTRLTVV.

The rearrangement joins TRBV6-5 to TRBJ2-2; 8 positions agree with TRBD1. The germline V gene encodes CDR1 MNHEY and CDR2 SVGAGI. The CDR3 totals 15 residues. The ends lost 0 bases at V and 8 bases at J; junction bases unmatched: 5. CDR3 bases: TGTGCCAGCAGTTACTCTTCCAGGGGGCAAGGGGAGCTGTTTTTT. Amino acids: CASSYSSRGQGELFF.